This entry lists 17 T cell receptor beta chains sequenced from one sample in a study of T-cell reconstitution after alpha-beta-depleted transplantation in children. It was with unique molecular identifiers that the TCRbeta library was prepared. TCRdb used MiXCR to reprocess the PCR reads, holding one entry per CDR3 protein. The sample lists about 980,000 distinct CDR3 sequences, around 30% seen once, with around 30% in the top ten. The source was PBMCs, mostly from graft donor cells, collected 360 days after TCRalphabeta/CD19-depleted stem cell transplant. Source of these receptors: a boy younger than two who had a stem cell transplant for SCID, so the T cells may come from the graft donor.

This clonotype came up a few times. The rearrangement links TRBV15 to TRBJ2-1; 8 nucleotides match TRBD2. V lost 3 bases, J lost 2 bases, and 0 bases stayed unmatched. The CDR3 covers 14 residues. Germline V gene sequence: CDR1 LNHNV, CDR2 YYDKDF (reference sequence). As DNA, the CDR3 is TGTGCCACCAGCAGGGGACTAGCCTACAATGAGCAGTTCTTC. Protein: CATSRGLAYNEQFF.

V and J are TRBV18 and TRBJ2-3; D is unclear. CDR1 is KGHSH and CDR2 is LQKENI in the germline V gene. V gave up 2 bases and J gave up 2 bases, with 5 bases separating them. CDR3 length equals 13 residues. The CDR3 sequence is CASSPTVTDTQYF. In DNA, the CDR3 is TGTGCCAGCTCACCAACAGTCACAGATACGCAGTATTTT.

This clonotype was observed a few times. This chain uses TRBV5-1 with TRBJ1-1; 7 positions match TRBD1. The CDR3 loop spans 17 amino acids. Per germline, CDR1 SGHRS and CDR2 YFSETQ. V shed 4 bases, J shed 5 bases, and the junction held 17 bases outside the gene matches. The CDR3 DNA is TGCGCCAGCAGCCTTGGGGGGACAGACAGGAGGGGGACTGAAGCTTTCTTT. Protein sequence: CASSLGGTDRRGTEAFF.

This clonotype has more than one count but fewer than ten. V and J are TRBV12-3 or TRBV12-4 and TRBJ1-6; D may be TRBD1 (6 bases). Trimming took 5 bases from V and 2 from J, leaving 13 bases between them. The CDR3 contains 16 residues. CDR3 DNA sequence: TGTGCCAGCAGTCCCCGAGGGGGAGCCTATAATTCACCCCTCCACTTT. This sequence encodes CASSPRGGAYNSPLHF.

This clonotype was seen ten or more times. The chain links TRBV4-2 to TRBJ2-2, with TRBD1 identical over 11 bases. Germline V CDR1 and CDR2: LGHNA, YNFKEQ. CDR3 length: 17 residues. The ends lost 4 bases at V and 5 bases at J; junction bases unmatched: 9. The CDR3 DNA reads as TGTGCCAGCAGCCTACGGACAGGGGGCGAGATGACCGGGGAGCTGTTTTTT. Residues: CASSLRTGGEMTGELFF.

The CDR3 loop is CATGPGTSATDTQYF. Here the CDR3 DNA reads TGTGCCACTGGACCAGGGACTAGCGCTACCGATACGCAGTATTTT. The chain joins TRBV15 to TRBJ2-3; 10 bases match TRBD2. This CDR3 spans 15 amino acids. Germline trimming cut 9 bases from V and 6 bases from J; bases unmatched to any gene: 12. Germline-derived CDR1 and CDR2 are LNHNV and YYDKDF (reference sequence).

This sequence joins TRBV7-2 and TRBJ2-7; the match to TRBD2 covers 12 bases. The CDR3 is 18 amino acids. J gave up 1 base and V 0 bases, and 7 bases lay outside the gene matches. Germline loops: CDR1 SGHTA, CDR2 FQGNSA. The CDR3 DNA follows: TGTGCCAGCAGCTTAGCTGGCCTAGCGGGGGGGCTATCCTACGAGCAGTACTTC. As protein: CASSLAGLAGGLSYEQYF.

The V gene is TRBV2, the J gene TRBJ2-1; 8 nucleotides align to TRBD1. V gave up 4 bases and J gave up 1 base; unmatched junction bases: 3. The CDR3 covers 15 residues. Germline-derived CDR1 and CDR2 are SNHLY and FYNNEI. The CDR3 sequence is CASSGRTGSYNEQFF. As DNA, the CDR3 is TGTGCCAGCAGTGGAAGGACAGGGTCCTACAATGAGCAGTTCTTC. Complete variable domain (other parts from reference TRBV2 and TRBJ2-1): EPEVTQTPSHQVTQMGQEVILRCVPISNHLYFYWYRQILGQKVEFLVSFYNNEISEKSEIFDDQFSVERPDGSNFTLKIRSTKLEDSAMYFCASSGRTGSYNEQFFGPGTRLTVL.

This clonotype was recorded at least ten times. The gene calls are TRBV29-1 and TRBJ1-1; D is uncertain. Germline CDR1 and CDR2: SQVTM and ANQGSEA. V lost 4 bases, J lost 0 bases, and 9 bases lay in between. The CDR3 contains 13 residues. This CDR3 reads CSVVGRLNTEAFF. In nucleotides, the CDR3 is TGCAGCGTTGTTGGCAGATTGAACACTGAAGCTTTCTTT.

The gene calls are TRBV5-1 and TRBJ2-3; 8 bases align to TRBD2. This CDR3 contains 16 residues. CDR1 is SGHRS, CDR2 YFSETQ, per germline. V lost 4 bases to trimming and J lost 2 bases; unmatched junction nucleotides: 9. CDR3 sequence (DNA): TGCGCCAGCAGCAACCTCAGCGGGGGACTCACAGATACGCAGTATTTT. Protein: CASSNLSGGLTDTQYF.

The gene calls are TRBV20-1 and TRBJ2-2; D gene uncertain. The length of the CDR3 is 14 residues. Germline V CDR1 and CDR2: DFQATT, SNEGSKA (reference sequence). V was clipped by 0 bases and J by 2 bases, with 7 bases between them. The CDR3 region has the DNA TGCAGTGCTAGAGATGACGACAACACCGGGGAGCTGTTTTTT. Amino acid sequence: CSARDDDNTGELFF.

The V gene is TRBV12-3 or TRBV12-4, the J gene TRBJ2-5; the D is unclear. The CDR3 runs to 13 residues. Between the trimmed V and J ends, which lost 1 base and 13 bases, there was a span of 16 bases. For the CDR3, the DNA is TGTGCCAGCAGTTTAGGGCCCGTCACAACACGGTACTTC. It specifies CASSLGPVTTRYF.

The chain carries TRBV20-1 and TRBJ1-6; a possible D gene is TRBD1 (5 bases). Germline lookup yields CDR1 DFQATT and CDR2 SNEGSKA (reference sequence). V shed 3 bases and J shed 7 bases, with 19 bases lying between them. The CDR3 is made up of 16 amino acids. CDR3: CSARDITGALNSPLHF. The CDR3, as DNA: TGCAGTGCTAGGGACATTACCGGGGCCCTCAATTCACCCCTCCACTTT.

The V and J genes are TRBV6-5 and TRBJ1-2; 8 bases line up with TRBD1. V gave up 0 bases and J gave up 2 bases; unmatched junction bases: 2. This CDR3 comprises 15 residues. CDR1 MNHEY and CDR2 SVGAGI come from the germline V gene. This CDR3 reads CASSYSRTGNYGYTF. The CDR3 DNA reads TGTGCCAGCAGTTACTCAAGGACAGGGAACTATGGCTACACCTTC.

This clonotype occurred a few times. The rearrangement joins TRBV4-1 to TRBJ2-1, with D maybe TRBD2 (6 bases). V lost 5 bases to trimming and J lost 9 bases, with 23 bases between them. In germline, CDR1 is MGHRA, CDR2 YSYEKL. This CDR3 is built from 16 residues. For the CDR3, the DNA is TGCGCCAGCAGCGCCCGGGGGTACGACTGGGAGGCTGAGCAGTTCTTC. Translated, it gives CASSARGYDWEAEQFF.

The gene calls are TRBV10-3 and TRBJ2-3, with D hard to call. The CDR3 has 13 residues. Germline-derived CDR1 and CDR2 are ENHRY and SYGVKD. Trimming pared 8 bases from V and 0 bases from J, leaving 9 bases between. The CDR3 reads CAIGHDSTDTQYF. CDR3 nucleotide sequence: TGTGCCATCGGCCACGATAGCACAGATACGCAGTATTTT.

This clonotype showed up many times. This chain links TRBV7-3 with TRBJ2-3, with TRBD2 matching 12 bases. The V gene end was trimmed by 4 bases and the J gene end by 5 bases; junction bases not matched to a gene: 4. The length of the CDR3 is 15 residues. Germline V gives CDR1 SGHTA, CDR2 FQGTGA. CDR3 protein: CASSSSSGGGDTQYF. The CDR3 bases are TGTGCCAGCAGCTCCTCTAGCGGGGGGGGAGATACGCAGTATTTT.